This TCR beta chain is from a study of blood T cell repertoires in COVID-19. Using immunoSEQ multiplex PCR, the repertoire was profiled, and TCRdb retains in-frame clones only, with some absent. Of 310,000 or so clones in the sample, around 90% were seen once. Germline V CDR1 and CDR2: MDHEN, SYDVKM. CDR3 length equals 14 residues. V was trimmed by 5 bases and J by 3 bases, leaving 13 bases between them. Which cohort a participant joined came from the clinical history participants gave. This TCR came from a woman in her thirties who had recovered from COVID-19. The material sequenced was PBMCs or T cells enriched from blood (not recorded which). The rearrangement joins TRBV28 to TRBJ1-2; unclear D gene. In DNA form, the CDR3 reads TGTGCCAGCAGTCCCCTTGCTACGGACTATGGCTACACCTTC. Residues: CASSPLATDYGYTF.